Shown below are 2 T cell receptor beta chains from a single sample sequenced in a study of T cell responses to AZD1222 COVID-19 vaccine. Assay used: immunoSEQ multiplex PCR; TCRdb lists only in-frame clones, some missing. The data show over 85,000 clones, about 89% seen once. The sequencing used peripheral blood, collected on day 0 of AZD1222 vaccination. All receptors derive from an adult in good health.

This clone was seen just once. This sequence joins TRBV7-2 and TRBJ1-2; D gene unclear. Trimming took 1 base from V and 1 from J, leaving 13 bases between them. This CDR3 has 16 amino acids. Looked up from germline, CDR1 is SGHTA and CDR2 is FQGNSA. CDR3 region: CASSLDPRRHNYGYTF. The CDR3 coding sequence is TGTGCCAGCAGCTTAGACCCGCGCCGCCATAACTATGGCTACACCTTC.

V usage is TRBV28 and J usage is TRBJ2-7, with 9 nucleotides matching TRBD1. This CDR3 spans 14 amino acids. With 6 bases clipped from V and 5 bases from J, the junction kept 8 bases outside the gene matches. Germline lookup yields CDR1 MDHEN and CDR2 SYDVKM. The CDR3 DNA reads TGTGCCAGCAGGTCGGGGACAGGGTTTCACGAGCAGTACTTC. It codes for CASRSGTGFHEQYF.